Each of the 24 T cell receptor beta chains below was sequenced from the same sample in a study of technical replicates of blood from several donors. Assay: immunoSEQ multiplex PCR; the TCRdb copy retains only in-frame clones and omits some. The sample lists about 81,000 clones, 90% to 97% occurring once. The sample consisted of T cells isolated from PBMCs. The receptors stem from a human donor in good health.

The CDR3 here is CATPQDPEQYF. The CDR3 region has the DNA TGCGCCACCCCACAGGACCCCGAGCAGTACTTC. This chain links TRBV5-1 with TRBJ2-7; a weak D match, TRBD1 (5 bases). CDR3 length: 11 residues. V shed 9 bases and J shed 6 bases, with 13 bases lying between them. The germline gives CDR1 SGHRS, CDR2 YFSETQ. The full variable domain, rest sourced from reference TRBV5-1 and TRBJ2-7, is KAGVTQTPRYLIKTRGQQVTLSCSPISGHRSVSWYQQTPGQGLQFLFEYFSETQRNKGNFPGRFSGRQFSNSRSEMNVSTLELGDSALYLCATPQDPEQYFGPGTRLTVT.

This chain joins TRBV28 and TRBJ1-1; 11 positions match TRBD1. The germline gives CDR1 MDHEN, CDR2 SYDVKM. This CDR3 has 16 amino acids. V lost 6 bases, J lost 1 base, and 7 bases stayed unmatched. Written as DNA, the CDR3 is TGTGCCAGCAGCCACGGGGACAGGGGGTGGAACACTGAAGCTTTCTTT. It is translated as CASSHGDRGWNTEAFF.

V is TRBV29-1 and J is TRBJ2-7; D uncertain. The CDR3 is 12 residues long. Looked up from germline, CDR1 is SQVTM and CDR2 is ANQGSEA. V was pared by 4 bases and J by 4 bases, with 11 bases between. The chain's CDR3 is CSVARVPYEQYF. DNA of the CDR3: TGCAGCGTTGCGAGAGTTCCATACGAGCAGTACTTC.

This sequence joins TRBV7-9 and TRBJ2-5, with 7 bases lining up with TRBD2. The V and J ends lost 5 bases and 2 bases, in that order; junction bases with no gene match: 8. CDR3 size: 15 residues. Germline V CDR1 and CDR2: SEHNR, FQNEAQ (reference sequence). The CDR3 region is CASSAGDRRQETQYF. In DNA form, the CDR3 reads TGTGCCAGCAGCGCGGGGGACCGTCGTCAAGAGACCCAGTACTTC. Full variable domain (rest looked up from reference TRBV7-9 and TRBJ2-5): DTGVSQNPRHKITKRGQNVTFRCDPISEHNRLYWYRQTLGQGPEFLTYFQNEAQLEKSRLLSDRFSAERPKGSFSTLEIQRTEQGDSAMYLCASSAGDRRQETQYFGPGTRLLVL.

This chain links TRBV2 with TRBJ2-1, with D uncertain. The CDR3 extends over 11 amino acids. CDR1 is SNHLY, CDR2 FYNNEI, per germline. V dropped 4 bases and J dropped 7 bases, with 5 bases sitting between them. The CDR3 DNA sequence: TGTGCCAGCAGTGGAGAGAATGAGCAGTTCTTC. This gives the protein CASSGENEQFF. The variable domain in full, with the rest retrieved from reference TRBV2 and TRBJ2-1, is EPEVTQTPSHQVTQMGQEVILRCVPISNHLYFYWYRQILGQKVEFLVSFYNNEISEKSEIFDDQFSVERPDGSNFTLKIRSTKLEDSAMYFCASSGENEQFFGPGTRLTVL.

This clone has just one count. The gene calls are TRBV5-1 and TRBJ1-5; maybe TRBD1 (5 bases). Looked up from germline, CDR1 is SGHRS and CDR2 is YFSETQ. The V end was cut by 2 bases, the J end by 2 bases, with 8 bases between. CDR3 length: 14 residues. In DNA, the CDR3 is TGCGCCAGCAGCTTCCGGGGGGGCAATCAGCCCCAGCATTTT. Translating it yields CASSFRGGNQPQHF.

The chain employs TRBV4-1 and TRBJ1-5; 12 bases are a match to TRBD1. There are 17 residues in the CDR3. Germline V gene lookup returns CDR1 MGHRA and CDR2 YSYEKL. V was clipped by 1 base and J by 7 bases; unmatched bases: 8. This CDR3 reads CASSQVPGQGARQPQHF. The CDR3 DNA is TGCGCCAGCAGCCAAGTACCGGGACAGGGGGCTCGGCAGCCCCAGCATTTT.

The rearrangement links TRBV11-3 to TRBJ1-1; 7 bases fit TRBD1. Per the germline V gene, CDR1 is SGHNT and CDR2 is YENEEA. V lost 5 bases and J lost 3; bases outside the gene matches: 12. The CDR3 runs 16 residues. CDR3 sequence: CASSPPEDRRYTEAFF. CDR3 DNA sequence: TGTGCCAGCAGCCCCCCCGAGGACAGGAGGTACACTGAAGCTTTCTTT.

The rearrangement uses TRBV19 and TRBJ1-5; 8 bases match TRBD1. The CDR3 spans 15 residues. Per germline, CDR1 LNHDA and CDR2 SQIVND (reference sequence). The ends lost 5 bases at V and 1 base at J; junction bases unmatched: 4. The CDR3: CASSQRTGSNQPQHF. CDR3 DNA: TGTGCCAGTAGTCAGAGGACAGGGAGCAATCAGCCCCAGCATTTT.

The V and J genes are TRBV6-5 and TRBJ2-7; D gene unclear. Deletions cut 4 bases from V and 3 bases from J, with 16 bases between. The CDR3 has 15 residues. Per the germline V gene, CDR1 is MNHEY and CDR2 is SVGAGI. CDR3 region: CASSSFPNKNYEQYF. Written as DNA, the CDR3 is TGTGCCAGCAGTTCATTCCCTAATAAAAACTACGAGCAGTACTTC.

The J gene is TRBJ1-2, the V gene TRBV6-5; D gene unclear. Trimming removed 9 bases at V and 0 bases at J, with 11 bases between. Germline V gives CDR1 MNHEY, CDR2 SVGAGI. This CDR3 comprises 13 residues. The CDR3 loop reads CASRTGSNYGYTF. CDR3 coding DNA: TGTGCCAGTAGGACGGGGTCTAACTATGGCTACACCTTC.

The chain carries TRBV7-9 and TRBJ2-7, with 8 bases fitting TRBD2. The CDR3 sequence is 14 residues long. Germline assignment: CDR1 SEHNR and CDR2 FQNEAQ (reference sequence). J gave up 0 bases and V 10 bases, and 8 bases lay outside the gene matches. The CDR3 nucleotides read TGTGCCACCGCGGGAGGCCCGAGCTCCTACGAGCAGTACTTC. Protein: CATAGGPSSYEQYF.

This chain links TRBV7-9 with TRBJ1-3; D not resolved. V was trimmed by 0 bases and J by 5 bases, leaving 5 bases between them. This CDR3 comprises 13 residues. The germline gives CDR1 SEHNR, CDR2 FQNEAQ (reference sequence). CDR3 sequence (DNA): TGTGCCAGCAGCTTAGCTGTCAGAAACACCATATATTTT. Its protein is CASSLAVRNTIYF.

This clone has just one count. The chain combines TRBV28 with TRBJ1-1, with D possibly matching TRBD1 (6 bases). The length of the CDR3 is 13 residues. The V end was cut by 7 bases, the J end by 1 base, with 10 bases between. From germline, CDR1 is MDHEN and CDR2 SYDVKM. CDR3 coding DNA: TGTGCCAGCATTGAACAGGGGAACACTGAAGCTTTCTTT. Translation gives CASIEQGNTEAFF.

This chain uses TRBV5-5 with TRBJ2-7; the D is unclear. V lost 1 base, J lost 6 bases, and 8 bases lay in between. This CDR3 spans 12 amino acids. CDR1 is SGHKS and CDR2 is YYEKEE in the germline V gene (reference sequence). CDR3 in amino acids: CASSLSQAEQYF. The CDR3 nucleotides are TGTGCCAGCAGCTTGTCGCAAGCCGAGCAGTACTTC.

This clone appeared once. The chain combines TRBV5-6 with TRBJ2-7; 7 bases are a match to TRBD2. With 0 bases clipped from V and 6 bases from J, the junction kept 3 bases outside the gene matches. The CDR3 runs 13 residues. Per the germline V gene, CDR1 is SGHDT and CDR2 is YYEEEE. CDR3 DNA: TGTGCCAGCAGCTTGGGGACTAGTTTCGAGCAGTACTTC. Protein sequence: CASSLGTSFEQYF. Variable domain in full (rest from reference TRBV5-6 and TRBJ2-7): DAGVTQSPTHLIKTRGQQVTLRCSPKSGHDTVSWYQQALGQGPQFIFQYYEEEERQRGNFPDRFSGHQFPNYSSELNVNALLLGDSALYLCASSLGTSFEQYFGPGTRLTVT.

The DNA for the CDR3 is TGTGCCAGTAGTACCTGGGGACAGGGGGGCACTGAAGCTTTCTTT. This translates into CASSTWGQGGTEAFF. The chain combines TRBV19 with TRBJ1-1; TRBD1 agrees at 11 bases. Germline V CDR1 and CDR2: LNHDA, SQIVND (reference sequence). The CDR3 extends over 15 amino acids. Losses at the gene ends were 4 bases for V and 4 bases for J; bases not matched to a gene: 5.

CDR3 DNA: TGTGCCTGGAGTACTGGGACAGGGACCTACGAGCAGTACTTC. Its protein product is CAWSTGTGTYEQYF. V gene TRBV30 combines with J gene TRBJ2-7; the match to TRBD1 covers 9 bases. The junction had 4 bases not matched to a gene; V was cut back by 2 bases and J by 2 bases. CDR1 and CDR2 (germline): GTSNPN, SVGIG (reference sequence). The CDR3 loop spans 14 amino acids.

This clone was seen once. CDR3: CASSIYSDTQYF. The CDR3 DNA is TGTGCCAGTAGCATCTATTCAGATACGCAGTATTTT. The V and J genes are TRBV19 and TRBJ2-3; D is unclear. The ends were cut back, 6 bases at V and 4 bases at J, with 8 bases in the middle. The CDR3 extends over 12 amino acids. Germline assignment: CDR1 LNHDA and CDR2 SQIVND (reference sequence).

This clone appeared a single time. The rearrangement uses TRBV30 and TRBJ1-6; D may be TRBD1 (6 bases). CDR3 size: 13 residues. The germline CDR1 and CDR2 sequences are GTSNPN and SVGIG (reference sequence). Trimming stripped 4 bases from V and 10 bases from J, with 14 bases between. The CDR3 loop is CAWKGGSWSPLHF. The DNA for the CDR3 is TGTGCCTGGAAAGGGGGAAGCTGGTCACCCCTCCACTTT.

The chain links TRBV4-1 to TRBJ2-3; 7 positions agree with TRBD2. Germline assignment: CDR1 MGHRA and CDR2 YSYEKL. V dropped 1 base and J dropped 4; count of bases not matched to a gene: 14. This CDR3 spans 18 amino acids. CDR3 sequence reads: CASSQVPPFSRESDTQYF. In DNA, the CDR3 is TGCGCCAGCAGCCAAGTGCCCCCTTTCTCGCGGGAGTCAGATACGCAGTATTTT.

The chain combines TRBV7-2 with TRBJ1-3, with 9 bases fitting TRBD1. Germline CDR1 SGHTA, CDR2 FQGNSA. The CDR3 is 15 residues long. The J segment lost 4 bases and the V segment lost 2 bases, leaving 3 bases of the junction unmatched. For the CDR3, the DNA is TGTGCCAGCAGCTTAAGGACAGGGGCCGGAAACACCATATATTTT. Translation gives CASSLRTGAGNTIYF.

V is TRBV5-4 and J is TRBJ2-2, with D tentatively TRBD2 (7 bases). Germline V gene data show CDR1 as SGHNT and CDR2 as YYREEE (reference sequence). V gave up 4 bases and J gave up 3 bases, with 16 bases separating them. This CDR3 is built from 16 residues. The CDR3 DNA reads TGTGCCAGCAGCCCTCACGGGGGGCAGGACACCGGGGAGCTGTTTTTT. It encodes CASSPHGGQDTGELFF.

The chain has TRBV7-9 and TRBJ1-5, with 8 bases aligning to TRBD1. Germline CDR1 and CDR2: SEHNR and FQNEAQ (reference sequence). V trimming: 1 base; J trimming: 3 bases; junction bases outside the gene matches: 11. The length of the CDR3 is 18 residues. The CDR3 nucleotides read TGTGCCAGCAGCTTAGGAACCCCCGGGACAGGATACAATCAGCCCCAGCATTTT. It yields the protein CASSLGTPGTGYNQPQHF.